This T cell receptor beta chain was sequenced for a study of T cell responses to AZD1222 COVID-19 vaccine. Study details: Second-dose groups at about 4 or about 12 weeks were pooled. Study conclusions and caveats: Nearly half of spike-specific TCRs reportedly target unmutated variant regions. Compared with day 0, the breadth and depth of the Spike-specific TCR repertoire rose significantly after two doses of AZD1222.

TCRdb's copy holds only in-frame clones and misses some; the assay was immunoSEQ multiplex PCR. The repertoire holds around 250,000 clones, with 90% to 95% as singletons. A remark on this clone: Its target is not known.

Specimen: peripheral blood, collected on day 0 of AZD1222 vaccination. This clonotype originated in an adult in good health.

CDR3 bases: TGTGCCAGCAGCGTCACGGAAGATTCACCCCTCCACTTT. Its protein product is CASSVTEDSPLHF. The chain combines TRBV6-4 with TRBJ1-6; no reliable D call. In germline, CDR1 is MRHNA, CDR2 SNTAGT. CDR3 length equals 13 residues. V was trimmed by 6 bases and J by 8 bases, leaving 11 bases between them.